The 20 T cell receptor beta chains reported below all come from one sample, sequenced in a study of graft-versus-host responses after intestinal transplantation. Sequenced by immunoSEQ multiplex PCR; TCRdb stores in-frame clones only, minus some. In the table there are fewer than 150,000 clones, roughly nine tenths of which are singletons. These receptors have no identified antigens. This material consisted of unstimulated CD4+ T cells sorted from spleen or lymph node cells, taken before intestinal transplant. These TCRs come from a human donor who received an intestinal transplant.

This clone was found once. The CDR3 nucleotides read TGTGCCAGCAGAAAGGGAAAAGGGTTGGGCACAGATACGCAGTATTTT. Its protein is CASRKGKGLGTDTQYF. J is TRBJ2-3 and V is TRBV2; no clear D. V shed 6 bases and J shed 1 base, with 17 bases lying between them. In germline, CDR1 is SNHLY, CDR2 FYNNEI. This CDR3 spans 16 amino acids.

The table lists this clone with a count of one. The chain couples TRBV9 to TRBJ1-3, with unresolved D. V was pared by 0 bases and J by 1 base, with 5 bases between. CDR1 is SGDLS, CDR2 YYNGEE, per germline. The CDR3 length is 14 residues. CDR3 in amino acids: CASSVGKSGNTIYF. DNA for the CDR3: TGTGCCAGCAGCGTAGGCAAGTCTGGAAACACCATATATTTT.

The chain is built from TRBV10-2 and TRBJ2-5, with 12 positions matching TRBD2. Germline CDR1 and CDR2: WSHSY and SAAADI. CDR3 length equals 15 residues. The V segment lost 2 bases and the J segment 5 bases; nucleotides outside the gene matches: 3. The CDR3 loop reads CASSERLAGGETQYF. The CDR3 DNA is TGCGCCAGCAGTGAGAGGCTAGCGGGGGGGGAGACCCAGTACTTC.

CDR3 nucleotides: TGTGCCAGCAGCATGCCGGGACAGCTGTACAATGAGCAGTTCTTC. This sequence encodes CASSMPGQLYNEQFF. The chain employs TRBV5-4 and TRBJ2-1; the match to TRBD1 covers 7 bases. J gave up 4 bases and V 4 bases, and 8 bases lay outside the gene matches. The CDR3 sequence is 15 residues long. CDR1 and CDR2 (germline): SGHNT, YYREEE (reference sequence).

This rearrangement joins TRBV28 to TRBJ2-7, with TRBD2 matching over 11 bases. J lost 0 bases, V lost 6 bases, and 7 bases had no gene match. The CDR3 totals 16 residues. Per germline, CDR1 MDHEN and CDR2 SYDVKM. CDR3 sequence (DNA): TGTGCCAGCAGACGATCACTAGCGGGGGCCTCCTACGAGCAGTACTTC. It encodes CASRRSLAGASYEQYF.

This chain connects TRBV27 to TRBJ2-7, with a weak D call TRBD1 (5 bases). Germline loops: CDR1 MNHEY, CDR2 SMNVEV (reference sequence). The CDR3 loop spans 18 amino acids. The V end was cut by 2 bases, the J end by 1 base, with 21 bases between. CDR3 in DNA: TGTGCCAGCAGTTTACTCCCCCCCAGGGATAAGCTTTCCTACGAGCAGTACTTC. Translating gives CASSLLPPRDKLSYEQYF.

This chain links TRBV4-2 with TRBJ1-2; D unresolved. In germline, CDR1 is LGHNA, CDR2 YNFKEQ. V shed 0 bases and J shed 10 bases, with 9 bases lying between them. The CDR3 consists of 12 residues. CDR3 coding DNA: TGTGCCAGCAGCCAAGAGGGAAATTTCTACACCTTC. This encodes CASSQEGNFYTF.

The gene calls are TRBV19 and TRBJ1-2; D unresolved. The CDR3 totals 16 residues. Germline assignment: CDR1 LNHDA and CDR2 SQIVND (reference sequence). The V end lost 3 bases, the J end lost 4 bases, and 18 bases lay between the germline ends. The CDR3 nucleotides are TGTGCCAGTAGTATCGTGGGGAAAGATCACCGCTATGGCTACACCTTC. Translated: CASSIVGKDHRYGYTF.

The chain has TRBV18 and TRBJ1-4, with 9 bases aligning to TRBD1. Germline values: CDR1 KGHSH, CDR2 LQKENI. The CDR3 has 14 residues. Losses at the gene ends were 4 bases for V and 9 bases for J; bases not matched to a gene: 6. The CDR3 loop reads CASSQGQGSQKLFF. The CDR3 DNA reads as TGTGCCAGCTCACAGGGACAGGGTTCTCAAAAACTGTTTTTT.

The CDR3: CASRPQVPGSPLHF. CDR3 bases: TGTGCCAGCAGGCCCCAGGTCCCGGGGTCACCCCTCCACTTT. This chain joins TRBV27 and TRBJ1-6; D gene unclear. Germline values: CDR1 MNHEY, CDR2 SMNVEV (reference sequence). The CDR3 covers 14 residues. Deletions cut 6 bases from V and 10 bases from J, with 16 bases between.

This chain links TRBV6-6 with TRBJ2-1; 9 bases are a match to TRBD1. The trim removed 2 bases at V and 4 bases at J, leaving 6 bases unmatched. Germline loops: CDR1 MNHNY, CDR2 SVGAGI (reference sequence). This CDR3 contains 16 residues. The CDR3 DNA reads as TGTGCCAGCAGTTACGGTATAGGGACAGGGTACAATGAGCAGTTCTTC. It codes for CASSYGIGTGYNEQFF.

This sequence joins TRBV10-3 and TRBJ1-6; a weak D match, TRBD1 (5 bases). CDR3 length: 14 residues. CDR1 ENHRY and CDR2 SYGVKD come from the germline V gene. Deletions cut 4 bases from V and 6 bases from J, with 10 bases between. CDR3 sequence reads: CAISASGPNSPLHF. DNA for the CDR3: TGTGCCATCAGTGCGTCAGGGCCTAATTCACCCCTCCACTTT.

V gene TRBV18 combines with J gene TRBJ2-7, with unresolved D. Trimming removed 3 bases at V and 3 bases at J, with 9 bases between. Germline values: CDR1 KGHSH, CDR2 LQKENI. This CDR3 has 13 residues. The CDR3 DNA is TGTGCCAGCTCACCCCGTCCACTCTACGAGCAGTACTTC. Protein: CASSPRPLYEQYF.

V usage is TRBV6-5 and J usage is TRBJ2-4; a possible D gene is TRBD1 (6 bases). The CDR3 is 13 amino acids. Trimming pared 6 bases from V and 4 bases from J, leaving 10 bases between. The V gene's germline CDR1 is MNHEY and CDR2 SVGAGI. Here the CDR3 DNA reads TGTGCCAGCAGAAAAAGGGGGAAAAACATTCAGTACTTC. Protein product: CASRKRGKNIQYF.

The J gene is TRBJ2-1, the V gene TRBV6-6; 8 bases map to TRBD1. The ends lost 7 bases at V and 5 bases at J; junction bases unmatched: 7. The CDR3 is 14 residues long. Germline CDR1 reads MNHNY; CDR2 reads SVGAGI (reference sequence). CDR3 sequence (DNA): TGTGCCAGCAACGACAGGGGCCCCGACAATGAGCAGTTCTTC. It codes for CASNDRGPDNEQFF.

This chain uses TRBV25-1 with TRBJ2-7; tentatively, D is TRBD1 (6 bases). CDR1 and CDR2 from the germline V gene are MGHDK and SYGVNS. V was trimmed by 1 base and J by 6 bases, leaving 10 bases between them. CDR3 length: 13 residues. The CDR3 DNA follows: TGTGCCAGCAGTGAATCGCTGGGGGCCGAGCAGTACTTC. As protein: CASSESLGAEQYF.

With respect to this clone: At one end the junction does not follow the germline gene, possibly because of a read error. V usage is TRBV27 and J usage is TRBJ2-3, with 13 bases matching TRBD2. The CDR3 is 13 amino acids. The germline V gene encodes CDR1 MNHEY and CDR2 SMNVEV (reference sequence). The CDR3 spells CASSTGTSGELVF. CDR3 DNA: TGTGCCAGCAGTACCGGGACTAGCGGGGAACTTGTTTTT.

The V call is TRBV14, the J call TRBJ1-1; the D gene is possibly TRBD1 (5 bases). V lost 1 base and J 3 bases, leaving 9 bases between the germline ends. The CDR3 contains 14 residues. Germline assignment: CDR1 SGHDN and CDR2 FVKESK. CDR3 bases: TGTGCCAGCAGCCAAGTAGGGGTGGACACTGAAGCTTTCTTT. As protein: CASSQVGVDTEAFF.

The CDR3 coding sequence is TGCGCCAGCAGCTTGAGAGGGACAGGGGCTCAAGAGACCCAGTACTTC. Encoded protein: CASSLRGTGAQETQYF. The chain has TRBV5-1 and TRBJ2-5, with TRBD1 matching 10 bases. V dropped 1 base and J dropped 2; count of bases not matched to a gene: 5. The CDR3 length is 16 residues. Germline-derived CDR1 and CDR2 are SGHRS and YFSETQ.

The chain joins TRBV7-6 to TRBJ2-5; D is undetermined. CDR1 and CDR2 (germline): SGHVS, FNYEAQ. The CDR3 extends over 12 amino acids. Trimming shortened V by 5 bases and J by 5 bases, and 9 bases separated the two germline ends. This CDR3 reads CASSQPGETQYF. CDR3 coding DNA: TGTGCCAGCAGCCAACCCGGGGAGACCCAGTACTTC.